The 23 T cell receptor beta chains listed next were all sequenced from one sample in a study of PD-1 blockade in classical Hodgkin lymphoma. Assay used: immunoSEQ multiplex PCR; TCRdb lists only in-frame clones, some missing. This sample carries around 25,000 clones, around 94% of them seen once, and the ten largest clones take about 3.8%. Indicated time point: newly diagnosed, previously untreated cHL patient sample. Sequences were obtained from peripheral blood mononuclear cells (PBMCs). All receptors come from a human donor with classical Hodgkin lymphoma.

As DNA, the CDR3 is TGCAGCGTTGAAAGGGGGGTGAACACTGAAGCTTTCTTT. Encoded protein: CSVERGVNTEAFF. The genes are TRBV29-1 and TRBJ1-1, with a possible D match to TRBD1 (6 bases). CDR1 and CDR2 (germline): SQVTM, ANQGSEA. This CDR3 has 13 amino acids. Trimming stripped 2 bases from V and 0 bases from J, with 7 bases between.

In its sample, this clone is large. This chain connects TRBV4-1 to TRBJ2-6; 7 nucleotides line up with TRBD2. V lost 0 bases to trimming and J lost 4 bases; unmatched junction nucleotides: 6. From germline, CDR1 is MGHRA and CDR2 YSYEKL. This CDR3 comprises 17 residues. The DNA for the CDR3 is TGCGCCAGCAGCCAAGAAACCGGGGGGTTCGGGGCCAACGTCCTGACTTTC. Protein product: CASSQETGGFGANVLTF.

The genes are TRBV4-2 and TRBJ1-3; weak D call: TRBD1 (5 bases). V lost 2 bases and J lost 4, with 15 bases in between. Germline V gene sequence: CDR1 LGHNA, CDR2 YNFKEQ. This CDR3 comprises 16 residues. Written as DNA, the CDR3 is TGTGCCAGCAGCCAACCCATCGCCGGGGCAGGAAACACCATATATTTT. Translating it yields CASSQPIAGAGNTIYF.

The chain has TRBV9 and TRBJ1-2; no reliable D call. V was pared by 2 bases and J by 7 bases, with 12 bases between. In germline, CDR1 is SGDLS, CDR2 YYNGEE. The CDR3 has 13 residues. As DNA, the CDR3 is TGTGCCAGCAGCGTGCGTCTCTCAGGTGGCTACACCTTC. It codes for CASSVRLSGGYTF.

This clone was observed a handful of times. The chain has TRBV28 and TRBJ1-2, with a possible D match to TRBD1 (5 bases). Trimming pared 7 bases from V and 11 bases from J, leaving 14 bases between. The CDR3 extends over 11 amino acids. The germline V gene encodes CDR1 MDHEN and CDR2 SYDVKM. The CDR3 region is CASTTFGGYTF. The DNA of the CDR3 is TGTGCCAGCACCACCTTTGGGGGGTACACCTTC.

The V and J genes are TRBV19 and TRBJ1-4, with D possibly matching TRBD1 (5 bases). This CDR3 region has 15 residues. V gave up 7 bases and J gave up 5 bases, with 17 bases separating them. Germline CDR1 LNHDA, CDR2 SQIVND (reference sequence). The CDR3 region has the DNA TGTGCCAGTATGCGAGGAGGGGCACGCAATGAAAAACTGTTTTTT. Translated, it gives CASMRGGARNEKLFF.

The J gene is TRBJ2-1, the V gene TRBV5-4, with 7 positions matching TRBD2. Germline-derived CDR1 and CDR2 are SGHNT and YYREEE (reference sequence). The CDR3 extends over 13 amino acids. V lost 8 bases, J lost 4 bases, and 6 bases stayed unmatched. The CDR3, as DNA: TGTGCCAGTGGGAGGGGCTCATACAATGAGCAGTTCTTC. Residues: CASGRGSYNEQFF.

The chain uses TRBV19 and TRBJ1-4, with a possible D match to TRBD1 (5 bases). Germline values: CDR1 LNHDA, CDR2 SQIVND (reference sequence). Deletions cut 2 bases from V and 8 bases from J, with 12 bases between. The CDR3 loop spans 14 amino acids. This CDR3 is CASSIRGNGEKLFF. CDR3 nucleotides: TGTGCCAGTAGTATACGGGGGAATGGCGAAAAACTGTTTTTT.

The rearrangement links TRBV5-1 to TRBJ2-1; D ambiguous. The CDR3 is made up of 16 amino acids. V was shortened by 1 base and J by 5 bases, with 16 bases between the two germline ends. Germline V gene data show CDR1 as SGHRS and CDR2 as YFSETQ. CDR3 amino acids: CASSLPIRGGHNEQFF. The CDR3 nucleotides read TGCGCCAGCAGCTTGCCTATCCGAGGCGGCCACAATGAGCAGTTCTTC. The variable domain in full, with the rest retrieved from reference TRBV5-1 and TRBJ2-1, is KAGVTQTPRYLIKTRGQQVTLSCSPISGHRSVSWYQQTPGQGLQFLFEYFSETQRNKGNFPGRFSGRQFSNSRSEMNVSTLELGDSALYLCASSLPIRGGHNEQFFGPGTRLTVL.

The gene calls are TRBV7-2 and TRBJ1-4; D unclear. Germline loops: CDR1 SGHTA, CDR2 FQGNSA. The germline V and J ends were trimmed by 5 bases and 3 bases, with 10 bases remaining between them. This CDR3 spans 14 amino acids. In nucleotides, the CDR3 is TGTGCCAGCAGCCGAGCCTTCTCTAATGAAAAACTGTTTTTT. This gives the protein CASSRAFSNEKLFF.

With regard to this clone: The sample contains more than one DNA sequence encoding this CDR3. The V call is TRBV6-6, the J call TRBJ1-2; 7 positions match TRBD1. Germline lookup yields CDR1 MNHNY and CDR2 SVGAGI (reference sequence). The trim removed 6 bases at V and 0 bases at J, leaving 7 bases unmatched. The CDR3 runs 15 residues. In DNA, the CDR3 is TGTGCCAGCAGAGGGGGCAGGGGCCCTAACTATGGCTACACCTTC. It is translated as CASRGGRGPNYGYTF.

The rearrangement joins TRBV28 to TRBJ1-5, with D possibly matching TRBD1 (6 bases). Between the trimmed V and J ends, which lost 5 bases and 3 bases, there was a span of 14 bases. The CDR3 loop spans 15 amino acids. CDR1 MDHEN and CDR2 SYDVKM come from the germline V gene. CDR3 nucleotide sequence: TGTGCCAGCAGTCTCCTCCGGGACAACAATCAGCCCCAGCATTTT. Translated: CASSLLRDNNQPQHF.

This sequence joins TRBV7-2 and TRBJ1-1; TRBD1 is a possible D gene (6 bases). Germline CDR1 and CDR2: SGHTA and FQGNSA. The CDR3 is 14 amino acids. V was cut by 5 bases and J by 4 bases, with 14 bases left in between. In DNA form, the CDR3 reads TGTGCCAGCAGCAGTAGAAGGGGGGGCACTGAAGCTTTCTTT. Its translation: CASSSRRGGTEAFF.

This chain links TRBV4-3 with TRBJ2-7; D unclear. Germline lookup yields CDR1 LGHNA and CDR2 YSLEER. This CDR3 has 15 amino acids. V lost 0 bases to trimming and J lost 4 bases, with 13 bases between them. The CDR3 sequence: CASSQEIGPEYEQYF. In DNA, the CDR3 is TGCGCCAGCAGCCAAGAAATCGGACCCGAGTACGAGCAGTACTTC.

The J gene is TRBJ2-7, the V gene TRBV7-2; 12 bases agree with TRBD2. The V gene end was trimmed by 3 bases and the J gene end by 4 bases; junction bases not matched to a gene: 16. CDR1 and CDR2 (germline): SGHTA, FQGNSA. The CDR3 length is 19 residues. The CDR3 nucleotides read TGTGCCAGCAGCTTCATAGGGGGACTAGCGGGCCTTCTACCGTACGAGCAGTACTTC. It specifies CASSFIGGLAGLLPYEQYF. The variable domain in full, with the rest retrieved from reference TRBV7-2 and TRBJ2-7, is GAGVSQSPSNKVTEKGKDVELRCDPISGHTALYWYRQSLGQGLEFLIYFQGNSAPDKSGLPSDRFSAERTGGSVSTLTIQRTQQEDSAVYLCASSFIGGLAGLLPYEQYFGPGTRLTVT.

V usage is TRBV7-9 and J usage is TRBJ2-6; D gene ambiguous. The CDR3 runs to 14 residues. In germline, CDR1 is SEHNR, CDR2 FQNEAQ (reference sequence). V was trimmed by 3 bases and J by 0 bases, leaving 3 bases between them. The CDR3 DNA follows: TGTGCCAGCAGCTTCCGCTCTGGGGCCAACGTCCTGACTTTC. This codes for CASSFRSGANVLTF.

The CDR3: CAISEPDRYSNQPQHF. DNA of the CDR3: TGTGCCATCAGTGAGCCTGACCGGTATAGCAATCAGCCCCAGCATTTT. The chain has TRBV10-3 and TRBJ1-5, with unresolved D. Trimming took off 2 bases at V and 0 bases at J, with 11 bases between the two ends. The germline CDR1 and CDR2 sequences are ENHRY and SYGVKD. The CDR3 spans 16 residues.

This rearrangement joins TRBV15 to TRBJ2-1, with 14 positions matching TRBD2. The CDR3 is 16 amino acids. CDR1 LNHNV and CDR2 YYDKDF come from the germline V gene (reference sequence). V dropped 1 base and J dropped 6; count of bases not matched to a gene: 2. DNA of the CDR3: TGTGCCACCAGCAGAGGACTAGCGGGAGGGTGCAATGAGCAGTTCTTC. Translated, it gives CATSRGLAGGCNEQFF.

The V and J genes are TRBV9 and TRBJ2-1; 8 nucleotides match TRBD2. The V segment lost 4 bases and the J segment 6 bases; nucleotides outside the gene matches: 9. This CDR3 is 15 amino acids long. The germline V gene has CDR1 SGDLS and CDR2 YYNGEE. As DNA, the CDR3 is TGTGCCAGCAGCATTAGCGGGACCTTTGGCAATGAGCAGTTCTTC. It encodes CASSISGTFGNEQFF.

The chain joins TRBV18 to TRBJ2-3; D gene unclear. Germline loops: CDR1 KGHSH, CDR2 LQKENI. The CDR3 has 14 residues. V was shortened by 2 bases and J by 2 bases, with 8 bases between the two germline ends. The CDR3 spells CASSPASITDTQYF. In nucleotides, the CDR3 is TGTGCCAGCTCACCAGCCAGTATCACAGATACGCAGTATTTT.

The genes are TRBV4-3 and TRBJ1-5; D is possibly TRBD1 (5 bases). The V gene's germline CDR1 is LGHNA and CDR2 YSLEER. The germline V and J ends were trimmed by 1 base and 0 bases, with 19 bases remaining between them. This CDR3 is built from 19 residues. The CDR3 DNA reads TGCGCCAGCAGCCAAGTCACACGGCAGGGCCTAAATAGCAATCAGCCCCAGCATTTT. Protein: CASSQVTRQGLNSNQPQHF.

Worth noting for this clone: One end of the junction is discordant with germline, which a read error may explain. The genes are TRBV27 and TRBJ1-1; 8 bases align to TRBD1. The V gene's germline CDR1 is MNHEY and CDR2 SMNVEV (reference sequence). The CDR3 extends over 14 amino acids. CDR3 loop: CASSLSQGARVAFF. The CDR3 DNA follows: TGTGCCAGCAGTCTATCCCAGGGGGCGAGGGTAGCTTTCTTT.

The chain couples TRBV7-9 to TRBJ1-1; unclear D gene. Per germline, CDR1 SEHNR and CDR2 FQNEAQ (reference sequence). With 5 bases removed from V and 1 base from J, the gap between germline ends came to 8 bases. The CDR3 has 13 amino acids. CDR3 in DNA: TGTGCCAGCAGCCCACTAACGAACACTGAAGCTTTCTTT. Residues: CASSPLTNTEAFF.